This TCR beta chain was captured by sequencing in a study of cytomegalovirus exposure and HLA in healthy donors. PCR was performed using 60 Vbeta and 13 Jbeta primers. Assay used: immunoSEQ multiplex PCR; TCRdb lists only in-frame clones, some missing. The sample holds 200,000 or so clones; 60% to 80% are singletons and the top ten take around 4%. This clone was counted between two and nine times. V gave up 0 bases and J gave up 8 bases, with 10 bases separating them. Germline V gene sequence: CDR1 SGHRS, CDR2 YFSETQ. CDR3 length equals 13 residues. The rearrangement uses TRBV5-1 and TRBJ2-3, with D possibly matching TRBD1 (6 bases). The TCR originated in a male donor in good health and CMV-seronegative. Input material: PBMCs. The CDR3 here is CASSLGKQGTQYF. DNA of the CDR3: TGCGCCAGCAGCTTGGGCAAACAGGGTACGCAGTATTTT.